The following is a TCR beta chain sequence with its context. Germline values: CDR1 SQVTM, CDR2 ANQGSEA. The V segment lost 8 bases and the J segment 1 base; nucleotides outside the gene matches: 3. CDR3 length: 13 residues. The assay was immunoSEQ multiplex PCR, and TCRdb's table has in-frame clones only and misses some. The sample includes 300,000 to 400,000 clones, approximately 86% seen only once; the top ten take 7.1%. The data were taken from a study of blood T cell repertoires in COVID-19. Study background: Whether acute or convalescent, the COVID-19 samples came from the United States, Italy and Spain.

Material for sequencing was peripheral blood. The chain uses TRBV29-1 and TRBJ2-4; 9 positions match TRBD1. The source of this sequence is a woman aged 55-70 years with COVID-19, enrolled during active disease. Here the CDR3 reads CSIGQGAKNIQYF. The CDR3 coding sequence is TGCAGCATCGGACAGGGGGCCAAAAACATTCAGTACTTC.